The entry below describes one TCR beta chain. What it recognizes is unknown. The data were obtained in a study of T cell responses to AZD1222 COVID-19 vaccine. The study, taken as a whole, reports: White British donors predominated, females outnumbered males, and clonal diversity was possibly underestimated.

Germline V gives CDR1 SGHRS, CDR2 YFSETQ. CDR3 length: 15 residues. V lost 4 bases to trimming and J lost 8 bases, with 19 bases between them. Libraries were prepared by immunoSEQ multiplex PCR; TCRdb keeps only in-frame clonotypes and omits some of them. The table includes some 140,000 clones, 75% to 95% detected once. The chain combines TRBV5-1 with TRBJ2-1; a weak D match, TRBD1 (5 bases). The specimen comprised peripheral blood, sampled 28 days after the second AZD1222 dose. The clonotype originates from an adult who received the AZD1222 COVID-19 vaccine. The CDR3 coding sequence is TGCGCCAGCAGCGCCTTATCCACCGTGGGGCATGAGCAGTTCTTC. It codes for CASSALSTVGHEQFF.